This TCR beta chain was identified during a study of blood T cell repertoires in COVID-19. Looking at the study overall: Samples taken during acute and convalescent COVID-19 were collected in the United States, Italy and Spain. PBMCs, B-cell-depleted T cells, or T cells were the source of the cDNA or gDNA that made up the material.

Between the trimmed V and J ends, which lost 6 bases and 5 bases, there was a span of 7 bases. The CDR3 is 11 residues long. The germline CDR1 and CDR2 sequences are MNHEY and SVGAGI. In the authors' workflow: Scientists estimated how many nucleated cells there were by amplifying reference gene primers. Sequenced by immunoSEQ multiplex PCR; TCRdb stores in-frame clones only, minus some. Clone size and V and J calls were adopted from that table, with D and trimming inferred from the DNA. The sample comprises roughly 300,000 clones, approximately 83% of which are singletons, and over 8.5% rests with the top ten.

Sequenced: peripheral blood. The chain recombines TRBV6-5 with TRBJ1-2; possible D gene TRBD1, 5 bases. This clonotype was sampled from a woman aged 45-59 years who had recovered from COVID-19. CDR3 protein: CASRDKYGYTF. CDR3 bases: TGTGCCAGCAGGGACAAATATGGCTACACCTTC.